The rows below give T cell receptor beta chains drawn from one sample of a study of cytomegalovirus exposure and HLA in healthy donors. Sequencing used immunoSEQ multiplex PCR; TCRdb keeps in-frame clones, though not all of them. The table includes about 180,000 clones, around 77% detected once. The sequencing input was PBMCs. Receptor source: a man in his 60s in good health and CMV-seronegative. The CDR3 runs from the conserved cysteine through the conserved F or W. The D gene is left open where the match is weak. Clone size is shown for a subset of rows, as once, few, many or a class of expanded clone.

V gene	D gene	J gene	clone size	CDR3 DNA	CDR3 protein
TRBV5-1	TRBD1	TRBJ2-5	once	TGCGCCAGCAGCTTGGAAGGACAGGGGGCCGAGACCCAGTACTTC	CASSLEGQGAETQYF
TRBV6-1	TRBD1	TRBJ2-2	-	TGTGCCAGCAGCCCCGGGACAGCGAACACCGGGGAGCTGTTTTTT	CASSPGTANTGELFF
TRBV30	-	TRBJ1-5	-	TGTGCCTGGAGTGCCCTGGACACCAATCAGCCCCAGCATTTT	CAWSALDTNQPQHF
TRBV9	TRBD1	TRBJ1-2	few	TGTGCCAGCAGCGTATTAGGACAGGGGAACTATGGCTACACCTTC	CASSVLGQGNYGYTF
TRBV6-1	TRBD1	TRBJ1-4	few	TGTGCCAGCAGTGAAGTCCACCGGGACAGGGCCATCTATAATGAAAAACTGTTTTTT	CASSEVHRDRAIYNEKLFF
TRBV5-1	-	TRBJ1-5	-	TGCGCCAGCCGAAAGGGGTACGATAGCAATCAGCCCCAGCATTTT	CASRKGYDSNQPQHF
TRBV29-1	TRBD2	TRBJ2-5	-	TGCAGCGTTCAGACTAGCGGGGGGGCGTTAATCAAAGAGACCCAGTACTTC	CSVQTSGGALIKETQYF
TRBV7-2	-	TRBJ1-5	-	TGTGCCAGCAGCTTAGGTGCAGGGAACAATCAGCCCCAGAATTTT	CASSLGAGNNQPQNF
TRBV6-4	-	TRBJ2-2	-	TGTGCCAGCAGTGAACTAGCCGGCGGGGAGCTGTTTTTT	CASSELAGGELFF
TRBV7-2	TRBD1	TRBJ1-1	-	TGTGCCAGCAGCTTAGGCCAGGGGGCATCTGAAGCTTTCTTT	CASSLGQGASEAFF
TRBV5-1	-	TRBJ1-3	few	TGCGCCAGCAGACCTGGAGGATATGGCGGAAACACCATATATTTT	CASRPGGYGGNTIYF
TRBV18	TRBD2	TRBJ2-7	-	TGTGCCAGCTCACCACTGCCGGGACTAGCGACCCAGGGGTCCTACGAGCAGTACTTC	CASSPLPGLATQGSYEQYF
TRBV19	TRBD1	TRBJ1-4	-	TGTGCCAGTAGAAGGACCGGGACAGCGAGGGAAAAACTGTTTTTT	CASRRTGTAREKLFF
TRBV6-1	TRBD1	TRBJ2-7	-	TGTGCCAGCAGCGCGGGACAGGGGGCCACCTACGAGCAGTACTTC	CASSAGQGATYEQYF
TRBV7-9	-	TRBJ2-4	-	TGTGCCAGCAGCTACGGGAGACGATCCAAAAACATTCAGTACTTC	CASSYGRRSKNIQYF
TRBV13	-	TRBJ2-7	-	TGTGCCAGCTCTGACAGGTATTACGAGCAGTACTTC	CASSDRYYEQYF
TRBV19	TRBD1	TRBJ2-5	-	TGTGCCAGTAGTACAACGGGACAGGGGGCTGGAGAGACCCAGTACTTC	CASSTTGQGAGETQYF
TRBV6-5	TRBD1	TRBJ1-2	few	TGTGCCAGCAGACAGGGGTATGGCTACACCTTC	CASRQGYGYTF
TRBV6-1	-	TRBJ1-5	-	TGTGCCAGCAGTGAAAACGGTTATCAGCCCCAGCATTTT	CASSENGYQPQHF
TRBV30	-	TRBJ1-1	few	TGTGCCTGGACAAGGGGAGGGAACACTGAAGCTTTCTTT	CAWTRGGNTEAFF
TRBV2	-	TRBJ2-5	-	TGTGCCAGCAGTGTCAACAGGGTGCTCGGGGAGACCCAGTACTTC	CASSVNRVLGETQYF
TRBV29-1	-	TRBJ2-2	-	TGCAGCGTTGAAGATCGGTGGCAGGGAAACGGGGAGCTGTTTTTT	CSVEDRWQGNGELFF
TRBV5-5	TRBD1	TRBJ1-1	-	TGTGCCAGCAGCGTGACAGGGGGCGCTTTCACTGAAGCTTTCTTT	CASSVTGGAFTEAFF
TRBV10-3	TRBD1	TRBJ1-1	-	TGTGCCATCAGGACAGGGAGTGAAACTGAAGCTTTCTTT	CAIRTGSETEAFF